What follows are 3 T cell receptor beta chains derived from one specimen sequenced in a study of cytomegalovirus exposure and HLA in healthy donors. PCR was performed using 60 Vbeta and 13 Jbeta primers. The repertoire was sequenced with immunoSEQ multiplex PCR; TCRdb's copy has only in-frame clones and lacks some. The sample gives around 200,000 clones, 70% to 80% of which show up once; under 0.25% is in the top ten. Sequencing was performed on PBMCs. These receptors were taken from a girl aged 2-15 years in good health and CMV-seronegative.

The chain links TRBV19 to TRBJ1-1; no clear D gene. V was pared by 3 bases and J by 11 bases, with 10 bases between. The germline V gene encodes CDR1 LNHDA and CDR2 SQIVND (reference sequence). The CDR3 is made up of 11 amino acids. The chain's CDR3 is CASSMSVHAFF. In nucleotides, the CDR3 is TGTGCCAGTAGTATGTCAGTGCATGCTTTCTTT.

J is TRBJ1-2 and V is TRBV6-5; unclear D gene. Germline V gives CDR1 MNHEY, CDR2 SVGAGI. The CDR3 has 15 amino acids. V was shortened by 7 bases and J by 0 bases, with 15 bases between the two germline ends. The CDR3 protein is CASKTSGLANYGYTF. The DNA of the CDR3 is TGTGCCAGCAAGACGTCCGGGTTAGCTAACTATGGCTACACCTTC.

J is TRBJ2-7 and V is TRBV7-9, with TRBD2 identical over 8 bases. Germline values: CDR1 SEHNR, CDR2 FQNEAQ (reference sequence). V dropped 0 bases and J dropped 5; count of bases not matched to a gene: 6. The CDR3 runs to 15 residues. As DNA, the CDR3 is TGTGCCAGCAGCTTAGCGTCCGGGAGGGTGGACGAGCAGTACTTC. Protein sequence: CASSLASGRVDEQYF.